Described below is a single T cell receptor beta chain sequence and its context. These data come from a study of blood T cell repertoires in COVID-19. Overall study: Sites in the United States, Italy and Spain provided acute and convalescent COVID-19 samples.

The study recruited people aged about 18 to 90 years across some 23 US areas. Cohorts were assigned according to the clinical history that participants reported. In the authors' methods: Estimation of nucleated cell counts was performed using reference gene primer amplification. Produced via immunoSEQ multiplex PCR; TCRdb's table is partial and in-frame only. V and J calls and clone size are as listed in that table; D and trimming were resolved from the DNA. This sample has about 250,000 clones, with about nine tenths found just once. This CDR3 has 16 amino acids. CDR1 MDHEN and CDR2 SYDVKM come from the germline V gene. Trimming removed 7 bases from V and 4 bases from J, with 23 bases in between.

The sequence was obtained from a woman aged 45-65 years who had recovered from COVID-19. The V call is TRBV28, the J call TRBJ2-7, with D possibly TRBD2 on 7 matching bases. Sequenced: PBMCs or T cells enriched from blood (not recorded which). In DNA form, the CDR3 reads TGTGCCAGCACCCCATGGGCGGGGGCGAGAGTTTACGAGCAGTACTTC. The encoded protein is CASTPWAGARVYEQYF.